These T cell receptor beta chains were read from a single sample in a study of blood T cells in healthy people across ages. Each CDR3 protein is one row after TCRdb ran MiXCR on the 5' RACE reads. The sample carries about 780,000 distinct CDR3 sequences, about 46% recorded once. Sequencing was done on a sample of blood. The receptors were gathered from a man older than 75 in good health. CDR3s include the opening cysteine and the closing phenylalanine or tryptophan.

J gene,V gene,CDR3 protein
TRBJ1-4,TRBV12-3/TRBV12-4,CASSADPNEKLFF
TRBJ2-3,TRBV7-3,CASSPPGLAGRGTDTQYF
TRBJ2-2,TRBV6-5,CASSTIGDRNTGELFF
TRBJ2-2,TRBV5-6,CASSRTSGRSSTGELFF
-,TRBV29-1,CSGRPSSYNEQYF
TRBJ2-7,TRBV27,CASFGQGAYEQYF
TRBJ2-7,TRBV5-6,CASSLELAYEQYF
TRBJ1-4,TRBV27,CASSTTGVGKLFF
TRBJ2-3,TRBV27,CAGSLGPLATDTQYF
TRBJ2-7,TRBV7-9,CASSLAGISSYEQYF
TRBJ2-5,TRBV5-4,CASSKKGLAGSNEQYF
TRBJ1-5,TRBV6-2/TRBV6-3,CASSDRRGRISSNQPQHF
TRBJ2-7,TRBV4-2,CASSRTQTWTSGGDEQYF
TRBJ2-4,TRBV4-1,CASSQDPSGSVNIQYF
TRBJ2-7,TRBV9,CASSVGVERTGEQYF
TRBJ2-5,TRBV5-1,CASSLAGASINEQYF
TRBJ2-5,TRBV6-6,CASSYGIGGSVQETQYF
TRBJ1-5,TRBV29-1,CSVGGGRGNQPQHF
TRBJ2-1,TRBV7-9,CASSLARTGGNEQFF
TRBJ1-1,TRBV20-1,CSARDRRGLGTEAFF
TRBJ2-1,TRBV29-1,CGVEPSGRASNGQFF
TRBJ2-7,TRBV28,CASRRVSSYEQYF
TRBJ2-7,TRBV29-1,CSVAGGRYEQYF
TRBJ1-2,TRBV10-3,CAISDGQGTYGYTF
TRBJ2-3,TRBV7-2,CASSLRSRLAGSGTDTQYF
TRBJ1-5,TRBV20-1,CSARETLNQPQHF
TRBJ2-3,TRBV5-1,CASSLTSGRAGADTQYF
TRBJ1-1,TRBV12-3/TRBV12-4,CASRSDRGLGTEAFF
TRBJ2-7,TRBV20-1,CSANPRGSRPGGEQYF
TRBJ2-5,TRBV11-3,CACSLAGGYSETQYF
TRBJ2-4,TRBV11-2,CASSLGTDRGFEEQYF
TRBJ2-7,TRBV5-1,CASSLTKSGETQYF
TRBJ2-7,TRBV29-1,CSTRGATGVHEQYF
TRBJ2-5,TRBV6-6,CASSYRTSLTQTQYF
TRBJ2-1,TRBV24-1,CATSDSIPGLAGGPRNEQFF
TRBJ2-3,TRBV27,CASSSRLPTDTQYF
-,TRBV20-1,CSARWGLRGNIQYF
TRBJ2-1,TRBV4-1,CASSQDPSTSGSYNEQFF
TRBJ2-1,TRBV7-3,CASSLTGVYQLAGRTYNEQFF
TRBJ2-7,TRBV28,CASSLGGQATYEQYF
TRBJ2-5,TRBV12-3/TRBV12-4,CASSLLTSGRGETQYF
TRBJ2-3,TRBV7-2,CASSLESGRADTQYF
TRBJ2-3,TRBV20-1,CSASISDTDTQYF
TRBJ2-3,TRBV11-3,CASSLDLRGTDTQYF
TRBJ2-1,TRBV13,CASSLGGRDVREQFF
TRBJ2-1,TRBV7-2,CASSLGSSGPYNEQFF
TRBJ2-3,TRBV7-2,CASSVDRGFTDTQYF
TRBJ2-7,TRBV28,CASSLGLGAGEQYF
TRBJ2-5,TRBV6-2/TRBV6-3,CASGGSREIQYF
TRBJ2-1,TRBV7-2,CASSLGAGGGTNEQFF
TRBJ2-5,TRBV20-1,CSADKRDRGQETQYF
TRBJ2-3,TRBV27,CASSLAPPDTQYF
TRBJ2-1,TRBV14,CASSQGPAGSLGNEQFF
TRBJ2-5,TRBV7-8,CASSPRTGWETQDF
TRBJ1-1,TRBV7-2,CASSLVIRQGFLGTEAFF